These 21 T cell receptor beta chains share one sample of origin, sequenced in a study of blood T cell repertoires in COVID-19. Repertoires were generated with immunoSEQ multiplex PCR, while TCRdb's copy carries only in-frame clones and drops some. The data hold some 150,000 clones, with around four fifths observed a single time. The sequencing input was PBMCs or T cells enriched from blood (not recorded which). Receptor source: a woman aged 45-60 years who had recovered from COVID-19.

This chain joins TRBV2 and TRBJ1-1; TRBD1 aligns across 7 bases. Germline V gene lookup returns CDR1 SNHLY and CDR2 FYNNEI. The CDR3 totals 14 residues. V dropped 7 bases and J dropped 9; count of bases not matched to a gene: 14. The CDR3 DNA sequence: TGTGCCAGCACGCCCTGGACAGGAGGGGAGAAAGCTTTCTTT. Translating it yields CASTPWTGGEKAFF.

V gene TRBV19 combines with J gene TRBJ1-4; maybe TRBD1 (6 bases). This CDR3 is built from 15 residues. Germline V lookup: CDR1 LNHDA, CDR2 SQIVND (reference sequence). Trimming shortened V by 5 bases and J by 10 bases, and 20 bases separated the two germline ends. CDR3 DNA: TGTGCCAGTAGTCCGGCGACAGGTTCCACCCTAAAACTGTTTTTT. Translated, it gives CASSPATGSTLKLFF.

The CDR3 loop is CSVEQGNYGYTF. The CDR3, as DNA: TGCAGCGTTGAACAGGGGAACTATGGCTACACCTTC. This sequence joins TRBV29-1 and TRBJ1-2; tentatively, D is TRBD1 (6 bases). This CDR3 has 12 amino acids. V was clipped by 2 bases and J by 2 bases, with 6 bases between them. The germline CDR1 and CDR2 sequences are SQVTM and ANQGSEA.

The rearrangement uses TRBV5-8 and TRBJ2-1; 11 nucleotides align to TRBD2. V shed 6 bases, J shed 9 bases, and the junction held 8 bases outside the gene matches. This CDR3 is 14 amino acids long. Germline lookup yields CDR1 SGHTS and CDR2 YDEGEE. CDR3 amino acids: CASTNSGRATEQFF. Written as DNA, the CDR3 is TGTGCCAGCACCAATAGCGGGAGGGCGACTGAGCAGTTCTTC.

The chain recombines TRBV24-1 with TRBJ1-1, with 7 bases identical to TRBD1. The germline CDR1 and CDR2 sequences are KGHDR and SFDVKD. The CDR3 has 13 amino acids. V lost 7 bases, J lost 4 bases, and 5 bases stayed unmatched. The CDR3 reads CATRGPGGTEAFF. CDR3 in DNA: TGTGCCACCAGGGGCCCAGGGGGCACTGAAGCTTTCTTT.

The chain employs TRBV7-2 and TRBJ1-4; D may be TRBD1 (6 bases). The length of the CDR3 is 14 residues. Germline CDR1 and CDR2: SGHTA and FQGNSA. The ends were cut back, 2 bases at V and 8 bases at J, with 12 bases in the middle. This CDR3 reads CASSLNRVEEKLFF. CDR3 bases: TGTGCCAGCAGCTTAAACAGGGTAGAAGAAAAACTGTTTTTT.

The V and J genes are TRBV6-5 and TRBJ1-5; unclear D gene. V was clipped by 6 bases and J by 4 bases, with 10 bases between them. Germline CDR1 reads MNHEY; CDR2 reads SVGAGI. The CDR3 length is 13 residues. CDR3 sequence reads: CASRTAGNQPQHF. CDR3 sequence (DNA): TGTGCCAGCAGGACGGCGGGTAATCAGCCCCAGCATTTT.

The chain is built from TRBV11-2 and TRBJ1-1, with D possibly matching TRBD1 (6 bases). The CDR3 is 15 residues long. V dropped 1 base and J dropped 1 base, with 10 bases sitting between them. Germline assignment: CDR1 SGHAT and CDR2 FQNNGV. CDR3 loop: CASSLVGTTNTEAFF. The CDR3 nucleotides are TGTGCCAGCAGCTTAGTCGGGACAACGAACACTGAAGCTTTCTTT.

The chain is built from TRBV5-1 and TRBJ1-2; no clear D. Germline assignment: CDR1 SGHRS and CDR2 YFSETQ. This CDR3 comprises 13 residues. V was trimmed by 4 bases and J by 6 bases, leaving 13 bases between them. Here the CDR3 DNA reads TGCGCCAGCAGCAGGGAGGGCCAGGATGGCTACACCTTC. This codes for CASSREGQDGYTF. The variable domain in full, with the rest retrieved from reference TRBV5-1 and TRBJ1-2, is KAGVTQTPRYLIKTRGQQVTLSCSPISGHRSVSWYQQTPGQGLQFLFEYFSETQRNKGNFPGRFSGRQFSNSRSEMNVSTLELGDSALYLCASSREGQDGYTFGSGTRLTVV.

The J gene is TRBJ1-2, the V gene TRBV28; 9 bases fit TRBD1. Germline CDR1 is MDHEN and CDR2 is SYDVKM. The CDR3 is made up of 13 amino acids. Trimming at V came to 4 bases and at J to 13 bases, leaving 10 bases not matched to a gene. The chain's CDR3 is CASSSSGTGLFTF. The CDR3 DNA reads TGTGCCAGCAGTTCCTCGGGGACAGGGTTATTCACCTTC.

This rearrangement joins TRBV7-2 to TRBJ1-1; 12 bases agree with TRBD1. V dropped 6 bases and J dropped 3; count of bases not matched to a gene: 14. The CDR3 is 18 residues long. Germline V gene sequence: CDR1 SGHTA, CDR2 FQGNSA. The CDR3 nucleotides read TGTGCCAGCAGATCTAATCCGGGACAGGGGGCGCGGGACACTGAAGCTTTCTTT. It yields the protein CASRSNPGQGARDTEAFF.

This clone was found a few times. CDR3 bases: TGTGCCAGCTCACCAGGAGGGGTAGCATGGGACGAGCAGTACGTC. It translates to CASSPGGVAWDEQYV. The chain combines TRBV18 with TRBJ2-7, with D perhaps TRBD2 (6 bases). This CDR3 has 15 residues. Per germline, CDR1 KGHSH and CDR2 LQKENI. V was cut by 2 bases and J by 5 bases, with 16 bases left in between.

V usage is TRBV5-1 and J usage is TRBJ2-3; D is possibly TRBD1 (5 bases). This CDR3 contains 16 residues. CDR1 is SGHRS and CDR2 is YFSETQ in the germline V gene. The V gene lost 0 bases and the J gene lost 1 base, with 12 bases spanning the gap. CDR3 nucleotide sequence: TGCGCCAGCAGCTTGGCCGCATGGGGCGGCACAGATACGCAGTATTTT. Protein: CASSLAAWGGTDTQYF.

V gene TRBV2 combines with J gene TRBJ2-2; no clear D gene. The germline V and J ends were trimmed by 4 bases and 0 bases, with 9 bases remaining between them. The CDR3 contains 15 residues. The germline V gene encodes CDR1 SNHLY and CDR2 FYNNEI. CDR3 bases: TGTGCCAGCAGTGGTGGCTCCCCGAACACCGGGGAGCTGTTTTTT. Translated: CASSGGSPNTGELFF.

The chain combines TRBV30 with TRBJ2-1, with 9 bases aligning to TRBD2. The V gene end was trimmed by 3 bases and the J gene end by 7 bases; junction bases not matched to a gene: 10. Germline V gene data show CDR1 as GTSNPN and CDR2 as SVGIG (reference sequence). CDR3 length: 15 residues. The CDR3 DNA sequence: TGTGCCTGGAGAAAAGGCGGGAGGGCCCGGAATGAGCAGTTCTTC. Protein sequence: CAWRKGGRARNEQFF.

This chain connects TRBV14 to TRBJ1-4; the match to TRBD1 covers 9 bases. CDR1 is SGHDN and CDR2 is FVKESK in the germline V gene. CDR3 size: 16 residues. V was pared by 0 bases and J by 8 bases, with 7 bases of the junction left unmatched. The CDR3 nucleotides are TGTGCCAGCAGCCAAGATCTGTACAGGGGGCGCGAAAAACTGTTTTTT. As protein: CASSQDLYRGREKLFF.

DNA for the CDR3: TGCGCCAGCGGGACAACAACTAATGAAAAACTGTTTTTT. Translation gives CASGTTTNEKLFF. The chain uses TRBV10-1 and TRBJ1-4; possible D gene TRBD1, 6 bases. Deletions cut 8 bases from V and 0 bases from J, with 7 bases between. CDR3 size: 13 residues. Germline values: CDR1 WNHNN, CDR2 SYGVQD (reference sequence).

This clone was seen a few times. V usage is TRBV2 and J usage is TRBJ1-1, with D perhaps matching TRBD1 (5 bases). V shed 4 bases and J shed 3 bases, with 12 bases lying between them. Germline assignment: CDR1 SNHLY and CDR2 FYNNEI. The CDR3 loop spans 14 amino acids. CDR3 sequence reads: CASSGHWGDTEAFF. The CDR3 bases are TGTGCCAGCAGTGGGCATTGGGGGGACACTGAAGCTTTCTTT. The full variable domain, rest sourced from reference TRBV2 and TRBJ1-1, is EPEVTQTPSHQVTQMGQEVILRCVPISNHLYFYWYRQILGQKVEFLVSFYNNEISEKSEIFDDQFSVERPDGSNFTLKIRSTKLEDSAMYFCASSGHWGDTEAFFGQGTRLTVV.

The J gene is TRBJ1-4, the V gene TRBV5-1; TRBD1 is a possible D gene (5 bases). The CDR3 extends over 10 amino acids. The ends were cut back, 6 bases at V and 8 bases at J, with 5 bases in the middle. From germline, CDR1 is SGHRS and CDR2 YFSETQ. As DNA, the CDR3 is TGCGCCAGCAAGGGGGAAAAACTGTTTTTT. Its translation: CASKGEKLFF.

The chain has TRBV28 and TRBJ1-4; D is possibly TRBD1 (6 bases). CDR1 is MDHEN and CDR2 is SYDVKM in the germline V gene. This CDR3 region has 16 residues. Trimming cost V 4 bases and J 8 bases, with 20 bases left between them. The CDR3 is CASSSSSRGREEKLFF. CDR3 in DNA: TGTGCCAGCAGTTCTAGTTCTCGGGGGCGGGAGGAAAAACTGTTTTTT.

The chain carries TRBV5-6 and TRBJ2-7; TRBD2 is a possible D gene (5 bases). Trimming removed 9 bases at V and 5 bases at J, with 12 bases between. Germline V gene data show CDR1 as SGHDT and CDR2 as YYEEEE. CDR3 length: 11 amino acids. The CDR3 DNA sequence: TGTGCCACCGGGGAGCTAGACGAGCAGTACGTC. It codes for CATGELDEQYV.